This T cell receptor (beta chain) emerged from a study of OX40 agonist ivuxolimab in advanced cancers. Notes on the study in general: Dose levels from 0.1 to 3.0 mg/kg saw CD4+ and CD8+ blood T cells expand clonally by week 6.

V was clipped by 0 bases and J by 0 bases, with 11 bases between them. In germline, CDR1 is SGDLS, CDR2 YYNGEE. The CDR3 contains 16 residues. Notes on this clone: As yet, its antigen is unknown.

Repertoires were generated with immunoSEQ multiplex PCR, while TCRdb's copy carries only in-frame clones and drops some. The top ten hold 1.5% to 2% of the sample, which has roughly 33,000 clones, roughly 89% seen once. Individuals having autoimmune disease history or systemic immunosuppression were not enrolled. The sequences come from CD4+ or CD8+ T cells sorted from blood, collected in a trial of the OX40 agonist ivuxolimab. The rearrangement joins TRBV9 to TRBJ2-3; a weak D match, TRBD1 (6 bases). The receptor was isolated from an adult with an advanced solid tumor such as melanoma, head and neck, liver or kidney cancer. DNA of the CDR3: TGTGCCAGCAGCGTAGGTAGGACAGCTAGCACAGATACGCAGTATTTT. Translation: CASSVGRTASTDTQYF.